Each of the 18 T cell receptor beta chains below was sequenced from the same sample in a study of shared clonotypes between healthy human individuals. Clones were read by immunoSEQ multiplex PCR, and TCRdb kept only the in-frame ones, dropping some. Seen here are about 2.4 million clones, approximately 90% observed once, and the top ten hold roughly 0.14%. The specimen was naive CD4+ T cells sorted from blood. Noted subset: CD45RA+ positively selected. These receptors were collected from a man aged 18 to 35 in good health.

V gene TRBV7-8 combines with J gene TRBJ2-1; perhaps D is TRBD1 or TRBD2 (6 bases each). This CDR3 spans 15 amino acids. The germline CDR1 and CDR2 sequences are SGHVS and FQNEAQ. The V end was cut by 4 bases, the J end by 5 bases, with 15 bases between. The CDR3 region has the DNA TGTGCCAGCAGCTCCCCGTTAAGGGGGGACAATGAGCAGTTCTTC. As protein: CASSSPLRGDNEQFF. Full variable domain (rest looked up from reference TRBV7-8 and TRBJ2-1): GAGVSQSPRYKVAKRGQDVALRCDPISGHVSLFWYQQALGQGPEFLTYFQNEAQLDKSGLPSDRFFAERPEGSVSTLKIQRTQQEDSAVYLCASSSPLRGDNEQFFGPGTRLTVL.

The CDR3: CASSLRGTGRGNSPLHF. Here the CDR3 DNA reads TGTGCCAGCAGTCTTCGAGGGACCGGCCGCGGGAATTCACCCCTCCACTTT. The chain uses TRBV7-2 and TRBJ1-6; D may be TRBD1 (5 bases). The V end lost 6 bases, the J end lost 7 bases, and 22 bases lay between the germline ends. Germline V gene data show CDR1 as SGHTA and CDR2 as FQGNSA. The CDR3 has 17 amino acids.

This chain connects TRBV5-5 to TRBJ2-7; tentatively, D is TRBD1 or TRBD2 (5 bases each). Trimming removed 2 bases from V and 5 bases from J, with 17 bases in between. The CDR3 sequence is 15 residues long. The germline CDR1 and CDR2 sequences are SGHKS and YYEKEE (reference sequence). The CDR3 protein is CASSFFGTIRNEQYF. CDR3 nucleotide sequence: TGTGCCAGCAGCTTCTTCGGGACCATCCGCAACGAGCAGTACTTC.

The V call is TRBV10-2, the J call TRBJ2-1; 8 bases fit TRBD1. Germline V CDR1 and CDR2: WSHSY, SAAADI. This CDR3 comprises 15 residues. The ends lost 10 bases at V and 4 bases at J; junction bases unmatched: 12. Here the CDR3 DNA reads TGCGCCACCGAGAGGGGACAGGCCATTTACAATGAGCAGTTCTTC. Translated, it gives CATERGQAIYNEQFF.

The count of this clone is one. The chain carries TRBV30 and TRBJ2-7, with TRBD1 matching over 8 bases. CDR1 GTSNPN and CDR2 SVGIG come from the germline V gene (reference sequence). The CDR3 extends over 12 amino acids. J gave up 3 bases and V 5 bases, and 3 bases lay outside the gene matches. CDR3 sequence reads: CAWDTGGYEQYF. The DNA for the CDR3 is TGTGCCTGGGATACAGGGGGCTACGAGCAGTACTTC. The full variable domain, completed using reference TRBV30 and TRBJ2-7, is SQTIHQWPATLVQPVGSPLSLECTVEGTSNPNLYWYRQAAGRGLQLLFYSVGIGQISSEVPQNLSASRPQDRQFILSSKKLLLSDSGFYLCAWDTGGYEQYFGPGTRLTVT.

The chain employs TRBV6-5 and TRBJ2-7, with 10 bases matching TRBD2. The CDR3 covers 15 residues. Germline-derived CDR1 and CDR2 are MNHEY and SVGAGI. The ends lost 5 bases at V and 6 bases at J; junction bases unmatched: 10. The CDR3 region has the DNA TGTGCCAGCAGTCTAGCGGGAGCGGTCTTCCGCGAGCAGTACTTC. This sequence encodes CASSLAGAVFREQYF.

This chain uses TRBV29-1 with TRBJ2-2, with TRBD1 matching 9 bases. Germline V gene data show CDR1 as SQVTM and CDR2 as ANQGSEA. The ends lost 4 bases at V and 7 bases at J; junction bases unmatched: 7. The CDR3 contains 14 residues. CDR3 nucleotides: TGCAGCGTTGGAGGGACAGGGAAGGACGGGGAGCTGTTTTTT. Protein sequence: CSVGGTGKDGELFF.

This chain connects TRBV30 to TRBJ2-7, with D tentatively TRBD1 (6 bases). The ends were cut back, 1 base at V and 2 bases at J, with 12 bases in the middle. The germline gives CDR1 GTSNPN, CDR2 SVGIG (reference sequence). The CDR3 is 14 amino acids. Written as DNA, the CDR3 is TGTGCCTGGAGTGGCAGGGGCTGGACCTACGAGCAGTACTTC. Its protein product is CAWSGRGWTYEQYF.

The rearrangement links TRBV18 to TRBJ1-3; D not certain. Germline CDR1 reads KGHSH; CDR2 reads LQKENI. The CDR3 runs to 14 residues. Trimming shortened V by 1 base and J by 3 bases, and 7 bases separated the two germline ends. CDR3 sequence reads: CASSPLGFGNTIYF. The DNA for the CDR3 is TGTGCCAGCTCACCACTAGGATTTGGAAACACCATATATTTT.

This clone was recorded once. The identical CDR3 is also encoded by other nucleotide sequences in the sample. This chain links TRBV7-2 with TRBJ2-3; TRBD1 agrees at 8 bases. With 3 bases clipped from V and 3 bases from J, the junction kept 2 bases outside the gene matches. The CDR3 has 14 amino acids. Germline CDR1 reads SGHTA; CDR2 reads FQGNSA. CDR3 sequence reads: CASSFDRGTDTQYF. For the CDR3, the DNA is TGTGCCAGCAGCTTCGACAGGGGAACAGATACGCAGTATTTT.

The CDR3 sequence: CAWSDRVDQPQHF. In nucleotides, the CDR3 is TGTGCCTGGAGTGACAGGGTCGATCAGCCCCAGCATTTT. The chain recombines TRBV30 with TRBJ1-5; the D gene is possibly TRBD1 (6 bases). Germline CDR1 reads GTSNPN; CDR2 reads SVGIG (reference sequence). The CDR3 has 13 amino acids. V dropped 1 base and J dropped 5 bases, with 9 bases sitting between them.

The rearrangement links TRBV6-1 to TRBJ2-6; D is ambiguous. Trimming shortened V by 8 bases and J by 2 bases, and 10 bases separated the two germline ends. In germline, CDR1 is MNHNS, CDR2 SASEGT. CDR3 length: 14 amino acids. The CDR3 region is CASSIPPGANVLTF. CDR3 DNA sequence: TGTGCCAGCTCCATTCCCCCTGGGGCCAACGTCCTGACTTTC.

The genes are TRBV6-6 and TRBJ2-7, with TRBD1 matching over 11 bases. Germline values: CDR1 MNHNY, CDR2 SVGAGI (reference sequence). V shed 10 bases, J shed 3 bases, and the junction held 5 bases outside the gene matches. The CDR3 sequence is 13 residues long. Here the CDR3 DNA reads TGTGCCATCGGGACAGGGGGAGTCTACGAGCAGTACTTC. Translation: CAIGTGGVYEQYF.

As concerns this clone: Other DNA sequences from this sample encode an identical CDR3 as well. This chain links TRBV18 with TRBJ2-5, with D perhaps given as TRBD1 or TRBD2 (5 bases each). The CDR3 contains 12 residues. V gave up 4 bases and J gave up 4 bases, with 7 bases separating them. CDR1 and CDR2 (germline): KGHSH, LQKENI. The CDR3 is CASSQRGETQYF. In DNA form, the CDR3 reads TGTGCCAGCTCACAGAGGGGAGAGACCCAGTACTTC.

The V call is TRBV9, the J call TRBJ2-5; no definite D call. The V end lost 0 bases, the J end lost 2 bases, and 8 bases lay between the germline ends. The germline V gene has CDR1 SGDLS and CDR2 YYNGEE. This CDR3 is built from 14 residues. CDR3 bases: TGTGCCAGCAGCGTAGGGGGTGAGCAAGAGACCCAGTACTTC. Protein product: CASSVGGEQETQYF.

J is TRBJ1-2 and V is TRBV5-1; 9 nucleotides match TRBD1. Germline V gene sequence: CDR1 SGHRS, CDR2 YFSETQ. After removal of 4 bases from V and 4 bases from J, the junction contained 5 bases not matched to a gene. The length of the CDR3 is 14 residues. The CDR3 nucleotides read TGCGCCAGCAGCGATACAGGGGGCGGCTATGGCTACACCTTC. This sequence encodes CASSDTGGGYGYTF.

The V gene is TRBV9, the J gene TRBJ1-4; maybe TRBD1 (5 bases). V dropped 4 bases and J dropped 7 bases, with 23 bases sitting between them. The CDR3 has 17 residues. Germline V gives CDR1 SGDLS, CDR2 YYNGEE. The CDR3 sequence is CASSSRGVEGKGEKLFF. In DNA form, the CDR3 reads TGTGCCAGCAGCTCCCGAGGGGTCGAAGGAAAGGGTGAAAAACTGTTTTTT.

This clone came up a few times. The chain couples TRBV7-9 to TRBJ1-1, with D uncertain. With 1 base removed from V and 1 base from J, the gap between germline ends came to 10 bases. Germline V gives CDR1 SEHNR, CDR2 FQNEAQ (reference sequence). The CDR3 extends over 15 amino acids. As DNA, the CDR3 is TGTGCCAGCAGCTTAGACGGATTACAGAACACTGAAGCTTTCTTT. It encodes CASSLDGLQNTEAFF.